This is a list of T cell receptor beta chains from one sample in a study of human T cells and chemical hapten exposure. TCRdb analysed the RACE reads with MiXCR anew, one entry per CDR3 protein. Here the sample spans 350,000 to 400,000 distinct CDR3 sequences, approximately 5.1% being singletons. The specimen was whole blood, collected in connection with sensitization to the hapten diphenylcyclopropenone (DPC). Receptors were obtained from a woman in her forties or fifties with alopecia areata. Some clones in this sample may be carry-over from other donors' samples. The CDR3 runs from the conserved cysteine through the conserved F or W. The D gene is left open where the match is weak. Size is omitted from some rows. Given values are once, few, many or a class for expanded clones.

v_gene,j_gene,d_gene,abundance,CDR3aa,CDR3nt
TRBV23-1,TRBJ2-7,TRBD1,NA,CASSQSGFAWAGGVYEQYF,TGCGCCAGCAGTCAATCGGGGTTCGCGTGGGCAGGGGGCGTCTACGAGCAGTACTTC
TRBV20-1,TRBJ2-3,TRBD1,many,CSARDSRDSRVGDTQYF,TGCAGTGCTAGAGATTCCCGGGACAGCCGGGTTGGGGATACGCAGTATTTT
TRBV6-2/TRBV6-3,TRBJ2-7,NA,NA,CASSFPGGDRQYEQYF,TGTGCCAGCAGTTTCCCAGGAGGGGACAGACAGTACGAGCAGTACTTC
TRBV6-6,TRBJ2-5,NA,few,CASSTNPAGQETQYF,TGTGCCAGCAGCACAAACCCGGCCGGCCAAGAGACCCAGTACTTC
TRBV7-2,TRBJ1-1,NA,many,CASSSSVPLKLAFF,TGTGCCAGCAGCTCGTCGGTCCCCCTGAAGCTAGCTTTCTTT
TRBV27,TRBJ2-1,NA,many,CASSLAPPIANEQFF,TGTGCCAGCAGTTTAGCCCCCCCGATCGCCAATGAGCAGTTCTTC
TRBV11-2,TRBJ1-1,NA,many,CASSLETGLTEAFF,TGTGCCAGCAGCTTGGAAACAGGTCTTACTGAAGCTTTCTTT
TRBV6-2/TRBV6-3,TRBJ2-7,NA,many,CATRGGVNYEQYF,TGTGCCACCAGAGGCGGGGTGAATTACGAGCAGTACTTC
TRBV13,TRBJ2-7,TRBD1,many,CASIDQGAYEQYF,TGTGCCAGCATAGACCAGGGGGCTTACGAGCAGTACTTC
TRBV4-3,TRBJ2-5,NA,NA,CASSQDRGLRETQYF,TGCGCCAGCAGCCAAGATCGGGGGCTCCGGGAGACCCAGTACTTC
TRBV20-1,TRBJ1-4,TRBD1,many,CSALTGVDEKLFF,TGCAGTGCTCTGACAGGGGTGGATGAAAAACTGTTTTTT
TRBV20-1,TRBJ1-1,NA,few,CSARDLAGGTEAFF,TGCAGTGCTAGAGATCTGGCGGGCGGCACTGAAGCTTTCTTT
TRBV2,TRBJ1-1,NA,NA,CASSGKGMNTEAFF,TGTGCCAGCAGTGGTAAGGGGATGAACACTGAAGCTTTCTTT
TRBV5-1,TRBJ2-3,NA,many,CASSLAAEDTDTQYF,TGCGCCAGCAGCTTGGCCGCAGAAGACACAGATACGCAGTATTTT
TRBV7-7,TRBJ2-3,TRBD2,few,CASSVGLGTGDTQYF,TGTGCCAGCAGCGTCGGACTAGGGACTGGAGATACGCAGTATTTT
TRBV10-3,TRBJ2-7,NA,few,CAISAGGIYEQYF,TGTGCCATCAGTGCGGGGGGCATATACGAGCAGTACTTC
TRBV6-5,TRBJ1-1,NA,many,CASSYSGLEAFF,TGTGCCAGCAGTTACTCGGGCCTTGAGGCTTTCTTT
TRBV6-6,TRBJ2-1,TRBD2,many,CASSAGTSGKNEQFF,TGTGCCAGCAGTGCCGGGACTAGCGGGAAAAATGAGCAGTTCTTC
TRBV20-1,TRBJ2-3,TRBD1,many,CSARDRQGSTDTQYF,TGCAGTGCTAGAGACAGACAGGGAAGCACAGATACGCAGTATTTT
TRBV24-1,TRBJ2-1,TRBD1,NA,CATSETGQVHNEQFF,TGTGCCACCAGTGAGACCGGACAGGTCCACAATGAGCAGTTCTTC
TRBV2,TRBJ2-6,NA,many,CASVEAIRGANVLTF,TGTGCCAGCGTCGAAGCGATACGTGGGGCCAACGTCCTGACTTTC
TRBV6-1,TRBJ1-5,NA,few,CASSEGIGAHSNQPQHF,TGTGCCAGCAGTGAAGGAATAGGGGCACATAGCAATCAGCCCCAGCATTTT
TRBV29-1,TRBJ2-5,TRBD2,many,CSVEDPSGRAVETQYF,TGCAGCGTTGAAGATCCTAGCGGGAGGGCCGTAGAGACCCAGTACTTC
TRBV5-5,TRBJ2-3,NA,many,CASSLGWLQSTDTQYF,TGTGCCAGCAGCTTGGGTTGGCTCCAGAGCACAGATACGCAGTATTTT
TRBV4-1,TRBJ2-3,NA,few,CASSQDLQGPDTQYF,TGCGCCAGCAGCCAAGATTTACAGGGTCCAGATACGCAGTATTTT
TRBV12-3/TRBV12-4,TRBJ2-1,TRBD2,many,CASSSGGTSKFF,TGTGCCAGCAGCTCAGGTGGGACTAGCAAGTTCTTC
TRBV12-3/TRBV12-4,TRBJ2-5,TRBD2,many,CASSLTSDGPQYF,TGTGCCAGCAGTTTGACTAGCGACGGGCCCCAGTACTTC
TRBV20-1,TRBJ1-2,NA,many,CSAIEQGLFGYTF,TGCAGTGCAATTGAACAGGGATTGTTTGGCTACACCTTC
TRBV25-1,TRBJ1-2,NA,few,CASRDDRNYGYTF,TGTGCCAGCAGGGACGACAGGAACTATGGCTACACCTTC
TRBV3-1,TRBJ2-7,NA,few,CASSPRAPSYEQYF,TGTGCCAGCAGCCCGAGGGCTCCATCCTACGAGCAGTACTTC
TRBV6-1,TRBJ1-1,NA,many,CASSEAPNTEAFF,TGTGCCAGCAGTGAAGCACCGAACACTGAAGCTTTCTTT
TRBV13,TRBJ1-2,TRBD1,NA,CASRPGTGEGYTF,TGTGCCAGCAGACCCGGGACAGGGGAAGGCTACACCTTC
TRBV20-1,TRBJ2-6,NA,few,CSAGIGASGANVLTF,TGCAGTGCCGGAATTGGGGCCTCTGGGGCCAACGTCCTGACTTTC
TRBV5-5,TRBJ2-2,NA,many,CASRQGMNTGELFF,TGTGCCAGCAGGCAGGGAATGAACACCGGGGAGCTGTTTTTT
TRBV4-3,TRBJ1-3,NA,NA,CASSQDFSSYGNTIYF,TGCGCCAGCAGCCAAGACTTCAGCAGTTATGGAAACACCATATATTTT
TRBV7-2,TRBJ2-2,NA,many,CASSLGSFSNTGELFF,TGTGCCAGCAGCCTAGGGTCCTTTTCGAACACCGGGGAGCTGTTTTTT
TRBV3-1,TRBJ1-1,NA,NA,CASSQSIEVKGAFF,TGTGCCAGCAGCCAATCTATAGAGGTCAAGGGAGCTTTCTTT
TRBV19,TRBJ2-1,TRBD2,many,CASSITSGRADEQFF,TGTGCCAGTAGTATAACTAGCGGGAGGGCCGATGAGCAGTTCTTC
TRBV7-6,TRBJ2-1,TRBD2,many,CASSSGLAVGNEQFF,TGTGCCAGCAGCTCGGGACTAGCGGTCGGCAATGAGCAGTTCTTC
TRBV7-9,TRBJ2-2,TRBD1,many,CASSSWTGGVTGELFF,TGTGCCAGCAGCTCCTGGACAGGGGGCGTAACCGGGGAGCTGTTTTTT
TRBV5-1,TRBJ1-2,TRBD1,few,CASSRSWDRGTSNYGYTF,TGCGCCAGCAGCCGGTCGTGGGACAGGGGAACGTCTAACTATGGCTACACCTTC
TRBV12-5,TRBJ1-1,NA,few,CASGWENTEAFF,TGTGCTAGTGGTTGGGAGAACACTGAAGCTTTCTTT
TRBV2,TRBJ1-5,TRBD1,many,CAVGQGEVQPQHF,TGTGCCGTGGGACAGGGGGAGGTCCAGCCCCAGCATTTT
TRBV4-1,TRBJ2-5,NA,many,CASSQDWGSGTQYF,TGCGCCAGCAGCCAAGATTGGGGGAGCGGGACCCAGTACTTC
TRBV28,TRBJ2-7,NA,NA,CASIGGTVPGEQYF,TGTGCCAGCATAGGAGGGACAGTTCCTGGGGAGCAGTACTTC
TRBV12-3/TRBV12-4,TRBJ1-3,NA,few,CASMYRSGNTIYF,TGTGCCAGCATGTACCGCTCTGGAAACACCATATATTTT
TRBV29-1,TRBJ2-1,NA,many,CSVGLQNEQFF,TGCAGCGTTGGTCTGCAAAATGAGCAGTTCTTC
TRBV5-1,TRBJ2-3,TRBD2,few,CASSDGLASTDTQYF,TGCGCCAGCAGCGACGGACTAGCAAGCACAGATACGCAGTATTTT
TRBV7-9,TRBJ2-1,TRBD2,few,CASRPYGGRGYDEQFF,TGTGCCAGCAGGCCTTACGGCGGGAGGGGGTATGATGAGCAGTTCTTC
TRBV12-5,TRBJ2-1,NA,many,CASGPPGEQFF,TGTGCTAGTGGACCCCCGGGTGAGCAGTTCTTC
TRBV6-5,TRBJ1-1,NA,few,CASSPGGYTEAFF,TGTGCCAGCAGTCCGGGGGGGTACACTGAAGCTTTCTTT
TRBV9,TRBJ1-1,TRBD1,NA,CASSGTGITEAFF,TGTGCCAGTTCCGGGACAGGGATCACTGAAGCTTTCTTT
TRBV20-1,TRBJ2-7,TRBD2,few,CSATGTSGRGRPGEQYF,TGCAGTGCTACCGGGACTAGCGGGCGAGGACGGCCGGGGGAGCAGTACTTC
TRBV7-2,TRBJ2-4,TRBD2,many,CASAGLAGGLAKNIQYF,TGTGCCAGCGCCGGACTAGCGGGGGGACTAGCCAAAAACATTCAGTACTTC
TRBV29-1,TRBJ1-5,NA,many,CSAGDGSNQPQHF,TGCAGCGCCGGGGACGGTAGCAATCAGCCCCAGCATTTT
TRBV3-1,TRBJ2-7,NA,many,CASSTGTGAYEQYF,TGTGCCAGCAGCACCGGGACGGGAGCCTACGAGCAGTACTTC
TRBV12-3/TRBV12-4,TRBJ2-1,NA,few,CASSLEVDEQFF,TGTGCCAGCAGTTTAGAGGTCGACGAGCAGTTCTTC